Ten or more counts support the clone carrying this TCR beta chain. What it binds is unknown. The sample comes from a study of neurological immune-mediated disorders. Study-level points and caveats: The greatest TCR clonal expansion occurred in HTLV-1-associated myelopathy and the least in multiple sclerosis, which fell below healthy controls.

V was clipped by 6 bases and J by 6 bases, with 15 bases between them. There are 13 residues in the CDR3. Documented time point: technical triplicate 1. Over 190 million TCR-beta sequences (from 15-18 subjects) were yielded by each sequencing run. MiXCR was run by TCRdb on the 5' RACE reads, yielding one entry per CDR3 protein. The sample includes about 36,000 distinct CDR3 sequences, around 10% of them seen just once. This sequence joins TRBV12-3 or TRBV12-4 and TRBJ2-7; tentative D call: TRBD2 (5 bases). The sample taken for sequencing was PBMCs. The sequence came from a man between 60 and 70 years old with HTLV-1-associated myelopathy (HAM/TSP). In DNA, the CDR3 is TGTGCCAGCAGCCTGGGAGTCGATGGCGAGCAGTACTTC. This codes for CASSLGVDGEQYF.